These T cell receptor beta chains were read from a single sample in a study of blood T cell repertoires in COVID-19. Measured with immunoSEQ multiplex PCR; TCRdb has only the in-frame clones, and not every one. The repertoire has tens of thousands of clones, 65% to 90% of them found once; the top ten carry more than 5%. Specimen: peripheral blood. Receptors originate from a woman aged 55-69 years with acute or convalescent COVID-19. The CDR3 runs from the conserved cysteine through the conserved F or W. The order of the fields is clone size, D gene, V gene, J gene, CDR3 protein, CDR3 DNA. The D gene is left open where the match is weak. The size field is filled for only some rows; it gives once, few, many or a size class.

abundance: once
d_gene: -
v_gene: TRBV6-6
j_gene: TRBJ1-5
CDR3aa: CASRGDSNQPQHF
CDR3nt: TGTGCCAGCAGAGGGGATAGCAATCAGCCCCAGCATTTT

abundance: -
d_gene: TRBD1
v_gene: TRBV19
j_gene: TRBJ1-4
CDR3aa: CASSAEAIQGSFNEKLFF
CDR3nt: TGTGCCAGTAGTGCCGAAGCCATACAGGGGAGCTTTAATGAAAAACTGTTTTTT

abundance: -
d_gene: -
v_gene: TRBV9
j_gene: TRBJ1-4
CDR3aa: CASSVRDSGEKLFF
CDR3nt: TGTGCCAGCAGCGTCCGGGACTCCGGCGAAAAACTGTTTTTT

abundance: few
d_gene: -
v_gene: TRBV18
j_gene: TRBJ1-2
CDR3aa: CASSPRGEPYGYTF
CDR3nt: TGTGCCAGCTCACCACGGGGGGAGCCCTATGGCTACACCTTC

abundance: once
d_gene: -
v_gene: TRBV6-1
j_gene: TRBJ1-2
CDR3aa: CASSESGTGHFYGYTF
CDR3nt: TGTGCCAGCAGTGAAAGTGGAACAGGACATTTCTATGGCTACACCTTC

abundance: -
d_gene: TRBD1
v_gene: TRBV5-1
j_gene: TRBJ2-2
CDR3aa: CASSQGAAGTGELFF
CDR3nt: TGCGCCAGCAGTCAGGGGGCGGCGGGCACCGGGGAGCTGTTTTTT

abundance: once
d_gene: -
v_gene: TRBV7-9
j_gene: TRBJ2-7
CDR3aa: CASSLEASGSRYF
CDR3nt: TGTGCCAGCAGCTTAGAGGCGTCAGGGTCTCGCTACTTC

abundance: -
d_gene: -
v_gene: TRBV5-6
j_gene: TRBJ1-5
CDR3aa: CASSLGAANQPQHF
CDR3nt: TGTGCCAGCAGCTTGGGGGCAGCTAATCAGCCCCAGCATTTT

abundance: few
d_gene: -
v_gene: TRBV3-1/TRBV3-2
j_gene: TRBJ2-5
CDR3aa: CASSQAPIETQYF
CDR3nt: TGTGCCAGCAGCCAAGCCCCAATCGAGACCCAGTACTTC

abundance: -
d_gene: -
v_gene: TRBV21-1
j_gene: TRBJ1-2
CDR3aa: CASTTTSNRGANYGYTF
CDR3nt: TGTGCCAGCACCACTACAAGTAACAGGGGTGCTAACTATGGCTACACCTTC

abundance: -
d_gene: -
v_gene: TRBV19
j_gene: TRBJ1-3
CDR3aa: CASGAAAGNTIYF
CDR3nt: TGTGCCAGTGGGGCGGCTGCTGGAAACACCATATATTTT

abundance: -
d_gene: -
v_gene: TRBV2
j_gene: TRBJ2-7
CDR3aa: CASSRTATYEQYF
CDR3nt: TGTGCCAGCAGTCGCACAGCCACCTACGAGCAGTACTTC

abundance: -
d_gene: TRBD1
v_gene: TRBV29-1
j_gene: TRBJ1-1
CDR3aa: CSADRGHTEAFF
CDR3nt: TGCAGCGCGGACAGGGGGCACACTGAAGCTTTCTTT

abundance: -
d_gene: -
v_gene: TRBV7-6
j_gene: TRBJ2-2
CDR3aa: CASSLVGQLNTGELFF
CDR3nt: TGTGCCAGCAGCTTAGTCGGACAGCTGAACACCGGGGAGCTGTTTTTT

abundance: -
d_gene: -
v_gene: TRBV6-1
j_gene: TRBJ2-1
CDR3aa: CASSETPRGNGEQFF
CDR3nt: TGTGCCAGCAGTGAAACCCCTAGGGGCAATGGGGAGCAGTTCTTC

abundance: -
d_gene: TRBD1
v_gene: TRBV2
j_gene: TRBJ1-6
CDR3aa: CASSTDRGLNSPLHF
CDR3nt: TGTGCCAGCAGTACCGACAGGGGGCTTAATTCACCCCTCCACTTT

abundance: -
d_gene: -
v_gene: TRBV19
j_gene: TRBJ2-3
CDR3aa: CASSITSGVTDTQYF
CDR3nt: TGTGCCAGTAGTATAACGTCGGGGGTCACAGATACGCAGTATTTT

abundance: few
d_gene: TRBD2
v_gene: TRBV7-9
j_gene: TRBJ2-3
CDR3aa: CASSPMPGLAVDTQYF
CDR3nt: TGTGCCAGCAGCCCCATGCCGGGACTAGCGGTAGATACGCAGTATTTT

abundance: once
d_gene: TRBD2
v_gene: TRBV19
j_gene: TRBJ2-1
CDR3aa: CASSSPGGLLYNEQFF
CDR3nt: TGTGCCAGTAGTTCCCCGGGAGGGCTTCTATACAATGAGCAGTTCTTC

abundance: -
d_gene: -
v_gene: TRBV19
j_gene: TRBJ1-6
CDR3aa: CASAFRQDLLNSPLHF
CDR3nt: TGTGCCAGCGCTTTCCGACAGGACCTTCTGAATTCACCCCTCCACTTT

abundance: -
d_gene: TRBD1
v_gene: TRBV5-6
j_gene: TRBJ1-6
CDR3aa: CASSQIRDRGYNSPLHF
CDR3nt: TGTGCCAGCAGCCAGATCCGGGACAGGGGCTATAATTCACCCCTCCACTTT

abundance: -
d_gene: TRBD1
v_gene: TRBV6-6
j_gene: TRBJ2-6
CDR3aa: CASSPTGGRQSGANVLTF
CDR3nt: TGTGCCAGCAGTCCTACAGGGGGCAGGCAATCCGGGGCCAACGTCCTGACTTTC

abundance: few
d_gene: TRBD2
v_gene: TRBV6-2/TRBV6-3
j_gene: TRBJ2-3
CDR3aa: CASSYPTIRGGRSDTQYF
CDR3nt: TGTGCCAGCAGTTACCCCACTATTCGGGGGGGCCGCTCAGATACGCAGTATTTT

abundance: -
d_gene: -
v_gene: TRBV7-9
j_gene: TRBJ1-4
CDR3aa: CASSLGGGEEKLFF
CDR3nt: TGTGCCAGCAGCTTAGGTGGGGGGGAAGAAAAACTGTTTTTT

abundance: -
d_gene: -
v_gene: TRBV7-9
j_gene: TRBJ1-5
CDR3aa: CASSSLGSSNQPQHF
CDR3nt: TGTGCCAGCAGCTCCCTGGGCAGCAGCAATCAGCCCCAGCATTTT

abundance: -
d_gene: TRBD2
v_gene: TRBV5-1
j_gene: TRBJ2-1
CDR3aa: CASSLGLAGGHEQFF
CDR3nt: TGCGCCAGCAGCTTGGGTCTAGCGGGGGGGCATGAGCAGTTCTTC

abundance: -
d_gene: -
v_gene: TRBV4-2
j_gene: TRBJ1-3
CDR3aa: CASSSEAGNTIYF
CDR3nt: TGTGCCAGCAGCTCCGAAGCCGGAAACACCATATATTTT

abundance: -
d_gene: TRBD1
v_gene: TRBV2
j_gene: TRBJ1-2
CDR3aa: CASSVREGAPYGYTF
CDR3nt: TGTGCCAGCAGTGTTCGGGAGGGGGCGCCCTATGGCTACACCTTC

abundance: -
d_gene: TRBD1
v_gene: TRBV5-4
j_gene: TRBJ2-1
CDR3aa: CASTLDRSYNEQFF
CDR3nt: TGTGCCAGCACCCTGGACAGGTCCTACAATGAGCAGTTCTTC

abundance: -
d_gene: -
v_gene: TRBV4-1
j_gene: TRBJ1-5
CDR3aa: CASSQGEADSNQPQHF
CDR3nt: TGCGCCAGCAGCCAAGGGGAGGCGGATAGCAATCAGCCCCAGCATTTT

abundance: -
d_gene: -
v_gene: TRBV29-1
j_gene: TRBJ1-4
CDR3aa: CSVRDATNEKLFF
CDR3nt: TGCAGCGTGCGGGATGCAACTAATGAAAAACTGTTTTTT

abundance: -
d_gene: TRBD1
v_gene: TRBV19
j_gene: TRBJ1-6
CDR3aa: CASSIRTGGFNSPLHF
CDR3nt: TGTGCCAGTAGTATCCGGACAGGGGGCTTTAATTCACCCCTCCACTTT

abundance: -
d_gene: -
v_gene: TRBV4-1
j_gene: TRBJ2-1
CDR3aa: CASSQEFSLPQFF
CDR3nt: TGCGCCAGCAGCCAAGAGTTTAGTCTTCCTCAGTTCTTC

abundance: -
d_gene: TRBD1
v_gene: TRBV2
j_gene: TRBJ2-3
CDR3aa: CASRDSGQGASADTQYF
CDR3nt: TGTGCCAGCAGGGACTCAGGACAGGGGGCTTCAGCGGATACGCAGTATTTT

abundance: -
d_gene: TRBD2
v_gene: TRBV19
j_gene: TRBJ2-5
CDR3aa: CASSNGLAGETQYF
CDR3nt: TGTGCCAGTAGTAACGGCCTAGCGGGCGAGACCCAGTACTTC

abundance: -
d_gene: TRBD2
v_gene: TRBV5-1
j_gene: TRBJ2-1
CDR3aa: CASSLGGGGADEQFF
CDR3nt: TGCGCCAGCAGCTTGGGAGGCGGGGGGGCCGATGAGCAGTTCTTC

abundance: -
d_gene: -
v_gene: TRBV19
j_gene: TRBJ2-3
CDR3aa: CASSPSNGADTQYF
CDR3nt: TGTGCCAGTAGTCCCTCCAACGGGGCAGATACGCAGTATTTT

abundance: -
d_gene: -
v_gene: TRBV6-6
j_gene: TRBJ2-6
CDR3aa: CASTRTEDSGANVLTF
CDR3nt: TGTGCCAGCACCCGGACAGAAGACTCTGGGGCCAACGTCCTGACTTTC

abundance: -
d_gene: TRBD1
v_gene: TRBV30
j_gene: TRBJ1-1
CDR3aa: CAWRLDRDPEAFF
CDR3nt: TGTGCCTGGAGATTAGACAGGGACCCTGAAGCTTTCTTT

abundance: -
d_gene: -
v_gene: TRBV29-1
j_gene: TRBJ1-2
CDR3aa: CSVDEHGYGYTF
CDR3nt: TGCAGCGTTGACGAGCATGGCTATGGCTACACCTTC

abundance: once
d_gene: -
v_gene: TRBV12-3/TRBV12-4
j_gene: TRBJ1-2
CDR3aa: CASRGLDGYTF
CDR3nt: TGTGCCAGCAGGGGACTCGATGGCTACACCTTC

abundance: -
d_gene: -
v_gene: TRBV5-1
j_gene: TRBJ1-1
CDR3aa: CASSLGQRASEAFF
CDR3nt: TGCGCCAGCAGCTTGGGACAGCGAGCTAGTGAAGCTTTCTTT

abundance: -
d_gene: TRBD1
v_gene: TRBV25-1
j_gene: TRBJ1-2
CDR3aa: CASSEQQGDYGYTF
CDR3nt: TGTGCCAGCAGTGAACAACAGGGGGACTATGGCTACACCTTC

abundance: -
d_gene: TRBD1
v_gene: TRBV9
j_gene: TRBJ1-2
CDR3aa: CASRRDSGFYGYTF
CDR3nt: TGTGCCAGCAGGCGGGACAGTGGCTTCTATGGCTACACCTTC

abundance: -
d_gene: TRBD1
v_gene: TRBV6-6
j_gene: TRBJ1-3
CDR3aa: CASNRDSGNTIYF
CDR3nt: TGTGCCAGCAATCGGGACAGTGGAAACACCATATATTTT

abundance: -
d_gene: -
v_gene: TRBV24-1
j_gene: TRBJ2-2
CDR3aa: CATSELRGQNTGELFF
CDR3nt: TGTGCCACCAGTGAACTCAGGGGACAGAACACCGGGGAGCTGTTTTTT

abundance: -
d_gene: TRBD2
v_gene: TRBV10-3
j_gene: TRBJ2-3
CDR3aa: CAIRAGDSTDTQYF
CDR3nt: TGTGCCATCAGAGCGGGGGATAGCACAGATACGCAGTATTTT

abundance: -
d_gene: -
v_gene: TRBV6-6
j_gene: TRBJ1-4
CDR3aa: CASSRGDANEKLFF
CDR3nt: TGTGCCAGCAGCAGGGGAGACGCGAATGAAAAACTGTTTTTT

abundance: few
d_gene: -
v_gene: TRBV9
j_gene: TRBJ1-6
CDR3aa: CASSVRGFSYNSPLHF
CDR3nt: TGTGCCAGCAGCGTAAGGGGGTTCTCCTATAATTCACCCCTCCACTTT

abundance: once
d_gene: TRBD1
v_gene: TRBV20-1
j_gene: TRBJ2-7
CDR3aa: CSASGTGNEQYF
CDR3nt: TGCAGTGCTAGTGGGACAGGGAACGAGCAGTACTTC